The 4 T cell receptor beta chains below were found in one sample sequenced in a study of neurological immune-mediated disorders. One entry per CDR3 protein results from TCRdb running MiXCR on the 5' RACE reads. The table lists about 89,000 distinct CDR3 sequences, 2% to 3% of them singletons. The sample comprised PBMCs. The source of these receptors is a woman between 25 and 40 years old with multiple sclerosis.

This clonotype was observed many times. The chain employs TRBV6-1 and TRBJ1-4, with 10 bases fitting TRBD1. Germline V CDR1 and CDR2: MNHNS, SASEGT. The CDR3 has 13 residues. V trimming: 9 bases; J trimming: 10 bases; junction bases outside the gene matches: 8. The CDR3 nucleotides are TGTGCCAGTACCGGGACAGGGGTGGGAAAACTGTTTTTT. It translates to CASTGTGVGKLFF.

This clonotype was recorded at least ten times. This chain connects TRBV7-8 to TRBJ1-1; D unresolved. This CDR3 region has 14 residues. V gave up 5 bases and J gave up 5 bases, with 15 bases separating them. Per germline, CDR1 SGHVS and CDR2 FQNEAQ. The CDR3 loop is CASSKNSQRTEAFF. The DNA of the CDR3 is TGTGCCAGCAGCAAAAACTCCCAGAGGACTGAAGCTTTCTTT.

This clonotype was seen many times. The chain couples TRBV12-3 or TRBV12-4 to TRBJ1-5, with D maybe TRBD1 (5 bases). The V end lost 6 bases, the J end lost 7 bases, and 16 bases lay between the germline ends. This CDR3 has 14 amino acids. CDR3: CASRSGPATQPQHF. CDR3 coding DNA: TGTGCCAGCAGATCGGGGCCAGCGACCCAGCCCCAGCATTTT.

Many counts were recorded for this clonotype. The chain employs TRBV20-1 and TRBJ2-1; weak D call: TRBD2 (7 bases). The CDR3 consists of 14 residues. The V end was cut by 6 bases, the J end by 5 bases, with 17 bases between. Germline V CDR1 and CDR2: DFQATT, SNEGSKA (reference sequence). The DNA for the CDR3 is TGCAGTGCCTTGGGCGGGGGCCTCAACAATGAGCAGTTCTTC. Amino acids: CSALGGGLNNEQFF.